This entry lists 15 T cell receptor beta chains sequenced from one sample in a study of robustness of blood B and T cell sequencing. cDNA was made with a 5' template-switch oligo adding a universal priming site. Each cDNA molecule was tagged by a 12-nucleotide random UMI. TCRdb processed the PCR reads anew with MiXCR; each CDR3 protein has one entry. Seen here are over 1,500 distinct CDR3 sequences, under 70% observed once, and the top ten hold roughly 40%. The template for TCR beta quantification was mRNA, not genomic DNA. Sequencing was done on a sample of peripheral blood. These receptor sequences come from a human donor in good health.

The V and J genes are TRBV5-4 and TRBJ2-3, with 9 bases lining up with TRBD1. V was clipped by 4 bases and J by 4 bases; unmatched bases: 10. The CDR3 spans 16 residues. Germline CDR1 reads SGHNT; CDR2 reads YYREEE (reference sequence). DNA for the CDR3: TGTGCCAGCAGCAATGGACAGGGGAGGACCTCAGATACGCAGTATTTT. It yields the protein CASSNGQGRTSDTQYF.

This clonotype was counted a few times. The chain carries TRBV7-2 and TRBJ2-7, with D perhaps assigned TRBD1 or TRBD2 (5 bases each). Germline-derived CDR1 and CDR2 are SGHTA and FQGNSA. V dropped 2 bases and J dropped 6 bases, with 8 bases sitting between them. The CDR3 runs to 12 residues. CDR3 protein: CASSLLGTEQYF. The CDR3 DNA reads as TGTGCCAGCAGCTTATTAGGGACCGAGCAGTACTTC.

The chain joins TRBV5-1 to TRBJ2-1; D call uncertain. The length of the CDR3 is 15 residues. V was cut by 2 bases and J by 6 bases, with 15 bases left in between. The germline CDR1 and CDR2 sequences are SGHRS and YFSETQ. The CDR3 spells CASSFDLSRGNEQFF. DNA of the CDR3: TGCGCCAGCAGCTTTGACCTTTCTCGAGGCAATGAGCAGTTCTTC.

The J gene is TRBJ1-6, the V gene TRBV5-6, with unresolved D. Germline CDR1 is SGHDT and CDR2 is YYEEEE. Deletions cut 0 bases from V and 0 bases from J, with 16 bases between. CDR3 length: 19 residues. CDR3 amino acids: CASSLAVPYLSSYNSPLHF. The CDR3 bases are TGTGCCAGCAGCTTGGCAGTCCCTTACCTCAGCTCCTATAATTCACCCCTCCACTTT.

By its share, this clonotype is large. The V call is TRBV30, the J call TRBJ1-3; D is possibly TRBD1 (6 bases). The germline CDR1 and CDR2 sequences are GTSNPN and SVGIG (reference sequence). The CDR3 has 14 amino acids. Trimming stripped 2 bases from V and 2 bases from J, with 10 bases between. This CDR3 is CAWSPGQTGNTIYF. CDR3 DNA sequence: TGTGCCTGGAGTCCCGGACAGACTGGAAACACCATATATTTT.

This clonotype has only a few counts. The chain combines TRBV7-9 with TRBJ1-3; possibly TRBD1 for D (6 bases). With 1 base removed from V and 0 bases from J, the gap between germline ends came to 16 bases. CDR1 is SEHNR and CDR2 is FQNEAQ in the germline V gene (reference sequence). The length of the CDR3 is 18 residues. In DNA, the CDR3 is TGTGCCAGCAGCTTAGGGACAGAGGGTCCCCACTCTGGAAACACCATATATTTT. Its translation is CASSLGTEGPHSGNTIYF.

The CDR3 sequence: CASSWTGKTEAFF. In DNA form, the CDR3 reads TGTGCCAGCAGTTGGACAGGCAAAACTGAAGCTTTCTTT. The gene calls are TRBV6-5 and TRBJ1-1; 7 positions agree with TRBD1. Germline CDR1 is MNHEY and CDR2 is SVGAGI. Trimming cost V 4 bases and J 5 bases; bases outside gene matches: 4. The CDR3 runs 13 residues.

The V gene is TRBV29-1, the J gene TRBJ1-1; TRBD1 is a possible D gene (6 bases). This CDR3 is 12 amino acids long. The ends were cut back, 3 bases at V and 5 bases at J, with 10 bases in the middle. The germline V gene has CDR1 SQVTM and CDR2 ANQGSEA. In nucleotides, the CDR3 is TGCAGCGTTGAGTCTAGGGGGACTGAAGCTTTCTTT. Its translation: CSVESRGTEAFF.

V gene TRBV7-9 combines with J gene TRBJ2-4, with D perhaps being TRBD1 or TRBD2 (6 bases each). Germline V gives CDR1 SEHNR, CDR2 FQNEAQ (reference sequence). V lost 6 bases and J lost 5, with 20 bases in between. The CDR3 is 16 amino acids. In nucleotides, the CDR3 is TGTGCCAGCAGACCTAACTCCTACAGGGAGGAAAACATTCAGTACTTC. Its translation is CASRPNSYREENIQYF.

This clonotype was seen only a few times. V usage is TRBV6-5 and J usage is TRBJ2-4; D ambiguous. V dropped 5 bases and J dropped 0 bases, with 11 bases sitting between them. In germline, CDR1 is MNHEY, CDR2 SVGAGI. This CDR3 spans 15 amino acids. CDR3 amino acids: CASSPSILAKNIQYF. CDR3 coding DNA: TGTGCCAGCAGTCCAAGTATCCTAGCCAAAAACATTCAGTACTTC.

The gene calls are TRBV24-1 and TRBJ2-1; possibly TRBD1 for D (6 bases). This CDR3 is built from 15 residues. Germline CDR1 reads KGHDR; CDR2 reads SFDVKD. The germline V and J ends were trimmed by 5 bases and 2 bases, with 12 bases remaining between them. The CDR3 spells CATSGSGATYNEQFF. Written as DNA, the CDR3 is TGTGCCACCAGTGGTTCAGGGGCTACCTACAATGAGCAGTTCTTC.

This clonotype was seen a few times. V and J are TRBV15 and TRBJ1-2; TRBD1 agrees at 7 bases. CDR3 length: 13 amino acids. The ends lost 9 bases at V and 3 bases at J; junction bases unmatched: 7. CDR1 is LNHNV and CDR2 is YYDKDF in the germline V gene (reference sequence). The CDR3 loop is CATRRTGDYGYTF. CDR3 DNA sequence: TGTGCCACGAGGCGGACAGGCGACTATGGCTACACCTTC.

V and J are TRBV15 and TRBJ1-1; possible D gene TRBD1, 6 bases. The V end was cut by 6 bases, the J end by 1 base, with 9 bases between. Germline V lookup: CDR1 LNHNV, CDR2 YYDKDF (reference sequence). This CDR3 has 13 amino acids. The CDR3 DNA follows: TGTGCCACCAGAGGACAGAAGAACACTGAAGCTTTCTTT. It is translated as CATRGQKNTEAFF.

This clonotype was picked up a small number of times. The chain joins TRBV29-1 to TRBJ2-7, with 8 bases aligning to TRBD2. This CDR3 region has 17 residues. Germline CDR1 and CDR2: SQVTM and ANQGSEA. Trimming at V came to 4 bases and at J to 2 bases, leaving 16 bases not matched to a gene. CDR3 DNA: TGCAGCGTTGCGGGTCCCGCCGGGAGGGCTGTTCCCTACGAGCAGTACTTC. This encodes CSVAGPAGRAVPYEQYF.

The chain joins TRBV12-3 or TRBV12-4 to TRBJ2-3, with D unresolved. V was clipped by 5 bases and J by 6 bases, with 6 bases between them. The CDR3 runs to 11 residues. The CDR3 protein is CASSTRDTQYF. The CDR3 DNA sequence: TGTGCCAGCAGTACACGGGATACGCAGTATTTT.